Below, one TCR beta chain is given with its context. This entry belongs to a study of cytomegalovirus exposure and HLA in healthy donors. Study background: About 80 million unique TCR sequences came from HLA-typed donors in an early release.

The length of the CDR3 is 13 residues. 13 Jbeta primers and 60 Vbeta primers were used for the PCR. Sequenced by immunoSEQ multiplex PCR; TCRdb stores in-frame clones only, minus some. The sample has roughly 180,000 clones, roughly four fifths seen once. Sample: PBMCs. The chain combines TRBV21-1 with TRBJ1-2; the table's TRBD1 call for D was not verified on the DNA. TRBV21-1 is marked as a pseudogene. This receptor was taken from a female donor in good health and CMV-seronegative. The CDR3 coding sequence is TGTGCCAGCAGCAACGATATCCAGGGCAGCTACACCTTC. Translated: CASSNDIQGSYTF.